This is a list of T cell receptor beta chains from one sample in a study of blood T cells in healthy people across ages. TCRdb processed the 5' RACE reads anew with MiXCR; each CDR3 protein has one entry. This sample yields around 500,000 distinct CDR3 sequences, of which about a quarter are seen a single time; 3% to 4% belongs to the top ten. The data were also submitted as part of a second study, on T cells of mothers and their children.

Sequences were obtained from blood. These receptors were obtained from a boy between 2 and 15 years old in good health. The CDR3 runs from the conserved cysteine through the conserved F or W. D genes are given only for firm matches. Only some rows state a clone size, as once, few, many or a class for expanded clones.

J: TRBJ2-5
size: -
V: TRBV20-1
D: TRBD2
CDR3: CSASASGGLETQYF
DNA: TGCAGTGCTAGCGCTAGCGGGGGGCTCGAGACCCAGTACTTC

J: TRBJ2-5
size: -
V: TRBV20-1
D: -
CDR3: CSASRDFQETQYF
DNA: TGCAGTGCTAGCCGGGACTTCCAAGAGACCCAGTACTTC

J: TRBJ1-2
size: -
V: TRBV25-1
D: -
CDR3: CASSGQAGWYGYTF
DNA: TGTGCCAGCAGCGGGCAGGCGGGCTGGTATGGCTACACCTTC

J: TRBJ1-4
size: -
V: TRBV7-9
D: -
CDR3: CASSLVSGSQRDEKLFF
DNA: TGTGCCAGCAGCTTAGTCAGCGGCAGCCAGAGGGATGAAAAACTGTTTTTT

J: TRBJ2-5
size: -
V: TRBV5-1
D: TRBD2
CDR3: CASSFPSGRGETQYF
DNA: TGCGCCAGCAGCTTCCCTAGCGGGAGAGGCGAGACCCAGTACTTC

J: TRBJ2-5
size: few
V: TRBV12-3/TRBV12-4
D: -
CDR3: CASSLSDRSWKETQYF
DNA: TGTGCCAGCAGTTTATCCGACAGGAGCTGGAAAGAGACCCAGTACTTC

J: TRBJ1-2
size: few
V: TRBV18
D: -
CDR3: CASSPTSDNYGYTF
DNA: TGTGCCAGCTCACCCACTAGTGATAACTATGGCTACACCTTC

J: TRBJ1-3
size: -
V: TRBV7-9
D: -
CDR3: CASSLALGGNTIYF
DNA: TGTGCCAGCAGCTTAGCGCTCGGGGGAAACACCATATATTTT

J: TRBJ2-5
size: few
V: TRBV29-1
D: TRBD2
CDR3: CSVVAGVQETQYF
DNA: TGCAGCGTTGTAGCGGGGGTACAAGAGACCCAGTACTTC

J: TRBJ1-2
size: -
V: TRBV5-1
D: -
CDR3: CASSLQGGDYGYTF
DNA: TGCGCCAGCAGCTTACAGGGTGGTGACTATGGCTACACCTTC

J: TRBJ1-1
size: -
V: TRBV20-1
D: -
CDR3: CSAAAGRTEAFF
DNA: TGCAGTGCCGCGGCAGGGCGGACTGAAGCTTTCTTT

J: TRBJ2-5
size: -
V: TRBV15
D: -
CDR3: CATSPVSRETQYF
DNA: TGTGCCACCAGTCCCGTGAGCAGGGAGACCCAGTACTTC

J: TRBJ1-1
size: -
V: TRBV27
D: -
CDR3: CASSISSVTEAFF
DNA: TGTGCCAGCAGTATTTCAAGTGTCACTGAAGCTTTCTTT

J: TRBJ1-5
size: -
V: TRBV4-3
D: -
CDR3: CASSQDSGSLGSQHF
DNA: TGCGCCAGCAGCCAAGATAGCGGCAGTCTCGGATCCCAGCATTTT

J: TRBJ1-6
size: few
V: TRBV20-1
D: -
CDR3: CSARGQTHNSPLHF
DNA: TGCAGTGCTAGAGGACAGACCCATAATTCACCCCTCCACTTT

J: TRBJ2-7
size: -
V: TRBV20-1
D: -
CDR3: CSAPIVHEQYF
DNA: TGCAGTGCTCCTATAGTGCACGAGCAGTACTTC

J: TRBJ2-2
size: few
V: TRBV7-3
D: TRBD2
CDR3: CASSFGGDTGELFF
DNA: TGTGCCAGCAGCTTCGGGGGGGACACCGGGGAGCTGTTTTTT

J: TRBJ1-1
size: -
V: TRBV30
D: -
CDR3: CAWSLSRGVTEAFF
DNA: TGTGCCTGGAGCCTCTCGAGGGGGGTCACTGAAGCTTTCTTT

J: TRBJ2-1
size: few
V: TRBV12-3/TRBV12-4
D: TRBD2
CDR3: CASSFRLAGGNEQFF
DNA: TGTGCCAGCAGTTTCCGGCTAGCGGGAGGAAATGAGCAGTTCTTC

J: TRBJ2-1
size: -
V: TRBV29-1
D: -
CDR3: CSVSTDQQFF
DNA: TGCAGCGTTTCAACAGACCAGCAGTTCTTC

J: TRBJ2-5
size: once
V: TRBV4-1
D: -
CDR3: CASSQVPVSAETQYF
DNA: TGCGCCAGCAGCCAAGTTCCGGTGAGCGCGGAGACCCAGTACTTC

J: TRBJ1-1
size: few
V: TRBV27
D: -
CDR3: CASRTFREGEAFF
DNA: TGTGCCAGCAGGACTTTTCGGGAGGGTGAAGCTTTCTTT

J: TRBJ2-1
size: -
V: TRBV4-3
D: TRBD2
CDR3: CASSQDLLAGANEQFF
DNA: TGCGCCAGCAGCCAAGATCTTCTAGCGGGGGCGAATGAGCAGTTCTTC

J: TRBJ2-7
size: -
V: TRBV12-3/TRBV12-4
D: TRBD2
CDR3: CASSLILAGHEQYF
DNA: TGTGCCAGCAGTTTAATCCTAGCGGGGCACGAGCAGTACTTC

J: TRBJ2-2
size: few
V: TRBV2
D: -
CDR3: CASTQTGEAGELFF
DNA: TGCGCCAGCACCCAAACGGGCGAGGCCGGGGAGCTGTTTTTT

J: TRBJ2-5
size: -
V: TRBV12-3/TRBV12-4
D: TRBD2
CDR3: CASSRPGLGVQETQYF
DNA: TGTGCCAGCAGCCGCCCGGGACTAGGTGTCCAAGAGACCCAGTACTTC

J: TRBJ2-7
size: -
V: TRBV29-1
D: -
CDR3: CSVRDPSSYEQYF
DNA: TGCAGCGTTCGGGACCCCAGCTCCTACGAGCAGTACTTC

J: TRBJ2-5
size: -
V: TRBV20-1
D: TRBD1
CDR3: CSALDRGGETQYF
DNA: TGCAGTGCTCTGGACAGGGGTGGAGAGACCCAGTACTTC

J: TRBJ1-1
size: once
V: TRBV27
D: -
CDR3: CASSLPTRRVFF
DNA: TGTGCCAGCAGTTTGCCGACAAGAAGGGTTTTCTTT

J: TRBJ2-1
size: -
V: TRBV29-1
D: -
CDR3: CSVEDRADEQFF
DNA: TGCAGCGTTGAAGATAGAGCAGATGAGCAGTTCTTC

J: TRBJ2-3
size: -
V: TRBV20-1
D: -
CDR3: CSARRDFTDTQYF
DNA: TGCAGTGCTCGCAGGGATTTCACAGATACGCAGTATTTT

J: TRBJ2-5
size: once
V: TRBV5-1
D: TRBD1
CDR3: CASSKGQGRETQYF
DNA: TGCGCCAGCAGCAAGGGACAGGGGAGAGAGACCCAGTACTTC